This record concerns one TCR beta chain sequence. Its antigen is unidentified. The CDR3 has 14 amino acids. CDR1 and CDR2 (germline): SNHLY, FYNNEI. With V trimmed by 6 bases and J by 4 bases, 4 bases remained unmatched. The PCR ran on 60 Vbeta and 13 Jbeta primers. Here immunoSEQ multiplex PCR was the method, and the copy in TCRdb shows in-frame clones only, minus some. The sample includes about 120,000 clones, more than 65% of them seen just once. The record originates from a study of cytomegalovirus exposure and HLA in healthy donors. Whole-study context: Early on, a data release was issued that held roughly 84 million unique TCRs from HLA-typed donors.

Regarding the study as a whole: With further analysis later on, most CMV-associated TCR beta chains appeared HLA-restricted. The study found most TCR sequences rare, yet found some public TCRs in many donors. The authors assumed roughly uniform sequencing depth across donors for presence/absence analyses.

The origin of this receptor is a young man in good health and CMV-seropositive. This rearrangement joins TRBV2 to TRBJ2-3; TRBD2 matches 10 bases. Sequencing used PBMCs. For the CDR3, the DNA is TGTGCCAGCAGACTAGCGGGATCCGCAGATACGCAGTATTTT. This sequence encodes CASRLAGSADTQYF.